The source of this T cell receptor (beta chain) is a study of CXCR3-negative and CXCR3-positive naive CD8 T cells. Naive CD8+ T cells displayed a CD45RO-CCR7+CD27+CD95- phenotype. Turning to this clonotype: Its antigen is currently unknown.

The CDR3 consists of 16 residues. Germline V gene lookup returns CDR1 MGHRA and CDR2 YSYEKL. Study results and caveats: Both naive subsets, CXCR3-negative and CXCR3-positive, displayed similar TRBV-TRBJ usage, unlike memory cells.

All TRB cDNA libraries came from 5' RACE performed with UMI labels. No DNA is given; TCRdb re-called the 5' RACE reads and lists each CDR3 protein once. There are about 130,000 distinct CDR3 sequences in the sample, with just under 0.5% held by the top ten. The source is a human donor in good health. Some clones in this sample may be carry-over from other donors' samples. The V gene is TRBV4-1, the J gene TRBJ2-7. Sequences were obtained from naive CXCR3- CD8+ T cells from blood. Subset reported: CD45RO-CCR7+CD27+CD95- naive CD8+ T cells lacking CXCR3 (TNR3-). The CDR3 sequence: CASSQDRLLQAYEQYF.